The 26 T cell receptor beta chains listed next were all sequenced from one sample in a study of blood T cell repertoires in COVID-19. Only in-frame clones appear in the TCRdb table, and some are missing; sequencing was by immunoSEQ multiplex PCR. This sample has hundreds of thousands of clones, with 70% to 90% found just once. Sequencing input: PBMCs or T cells enriched from blood (not recorded which). The receptors stem from a woman aged 55-75 years who had recovered from COVID-19.

The V call is TRBV5-5, the J call TRBJ1-1; no reliable D call. Germline lookup yields CDR1 SGHKS and CDR2 YYEKEE (reference sequence). The CDR3 totals 14 residues. Between the trimmed V and J ends, which lost 0 bases and 5 bases, there was a span of 11 bases. CDR3 DNA: TGTGCCAGCAGCTTGGAGTCGTTCTATACTGAAGCTTTCTTT. It specifies CASSLESFYTEAFF. Complete variable domain (other parts from reference TRBV5-5 and TRBJ1-1): DAGVTQSPTHLIKTRGQQVTLRCSPISGHKSVSWYQQVLGQGPQFIFQYYEKEERGRGNFPDRFSARQFPNYSSELNVNALLLGDSALYLCASSLESFYTEAFFGQGTRLTVV.

This rearrangement joins TRBV19 to TRBJ2-3; TRBD1 matches at 8 bases. Germline CDR1 LNHDA, CDR2 SQIVND (reference sequence). Losses at the gene ends were 3 bases for V and 6 bases for J; bases not matched to a gene: 11. The CDR3 extends over 16 amino acids. CDR3 DNA: TGTGCCAGTAGTATCTTTGTGGCAGGGGGCGTGGATACGCAGTATTTT. Protein: CASSIFVAGGVDTQYF.

The chain joins TRBV15 to TRBJ2-7, with D perhaps matching TRBD1 (5 bases). Germline lookup yields CDR1 LNHNV and CDR2 YYDKDF (reference sequence). Trimming cost V 0 bases and J 1 base, with 13 bases left between them. The CDR3 length is 16 residues. CDR3 in DNA: TGTGCCACCAGCAGAGAGGGTCAAGGGGCTTCCTACGAGCAGTACTTC. Amino acids: CATSREGQGASYEQYF.

The gene calls are TRBV3-1 (or the pseudogene TRBV3-2) and TRBJ2-1, with D tentatively TRBD1 (5 bases). The CDR3 is 15 residues long. CDR1 LGHDT and CDR2 YNNKEL come from the germline V gene (reference sequence). Trimming took 5 bases from V and 7 from J, leaving 18 bases between them. CDR3 region: CASSTITQGGNEQFF. The DNA for the CDR3 is TGTGCCAGCAGCACAATTACCCAGGGTGGGAATGAGCAGTTCTTC.

This sequence joins TRBV9 and TRBJ2-1; 14 bases are shared with TRBD2. There are 19 residues in the CDR3. The J segment lost 8 bases and the V segment lost 4 bases, leaving 17 bases of the junction unmatched. The germline gives CDR1 SGDLS, CDR2 YYNGEE. DNA for the CDR3: TGTGCCAGCAGCAAAGCCACAGGACTAGCGGGGGGTCAGGCCCATGAGCAGTTCTTC. Translated: CASSKATGLAGGQAHEQFF.

J is TRBJ1-4 and V is TRBV27, with TRBD1 matching 10 bases. This CDR3 region has 16 residues. The germline V gene has CDR1 MNHEY and CDR2 SMNVEV (reference sequence). The J segment lost 8 bases and the V segment lost 0 bases, leaving 6 bases of the junction unmatched. This chain's CDR3 is CASSLSGQGIKEKLFF. The CDR3 DNA sequence: TGTGCCAGCAGTTTATCGGGACAGGGGATAAAGGAAAAACTGTTTTTT.

To note about this clone: Other DNA sequences in the same sample also yield this CDR3. V is TRBV6-5 and J is TRBJ1-3; the match to TRBD1 covers 8 bases. V lost 9 bases, J lost 0 bases, and 4 bases stayed unmatched. The CDR3 extends over 14 amino acids. Germline assignment: CDR1 MNHEY and CDR2 SVGAGI. Written as DNA, the CDR3 is TGTGCCAGTGGACAGGGTGGCTCTGGAAACACCATATATTTT. Translating gives CASGQGGSGNTIYF.

CDR3 sequence reads: CSVDATGYTQYF. The DNA of the CDR3 is TGCAGCGTTGACGCGACAGGGTATACGCAGTATTTT. The V gene is TRBV29-1, the J gene TRBJ2-3, with TRBD1 matching 7 bases. The V and J ends lost 3 bases and 7 bases, in that order; junction bases with no gene match: 4. CDR3 length: 12 amino acids. Per the germline V gene, CDR1 is SQVTM and CDR2 is ANQGSEA.

The chain is built from TRBV7-9 and TRBJ1-6; D is ambiguous. Germline assignment: CDR1 SEHNR and CDR2 FQNEAQ (reference sequence). This CDR3 comprises 17 residues. Trimming pared 0 bases from V and 5 bases from J, leaving 14 bases between. This chain's CDR3 is CASSLAYSAQDNSPLHF. DNA for the CDR3: TGTGCCAGCAGCTTAGCGTATAGTGCCCAAGATAATTCACCCCTCCACTTT.

This clone was recorded only once. The chain couples TRBV5-4 to TRBJ2-1, with TRBD2 identical over 9 bases. Germline V lookup: CDR1 SGHNT, CDR2 YYREEE (reference sequence). This CDR3 has 16 residues. With V trimmed by 0 bases and J by 7 bases, 8 bases remained unmatched. In nucleotides, the CDR3 is TGTGCCAGCAGCTTGGGTCGCGGGGGGGCGTTAAATGAGCAGTTCTTC. Translated, it gives CASSLGRGGALNEQFF.

With regard to this clone: Mismatch with germline at one junction end may stem from a read error. V gene TRBV7-6 combines with J gene TRBJ2-7; weak D call: TRBD1 (6 bases). Germline CDR1 reads SGHVS; CDR2 reads FNYEAQ. The CDR3 runs to 13 residues. DNA for the CDR3: TGTGCCAGCAGCTTATCAGGGGTGGGGGAGCAGTGCTTC. Protein product: CASSLSGVGEQCF.

The CDR3 protein is CASSPESYYPGNTIYF. In nucleotides, the CDR3 is TGTGCCAGCAGCCCAGAGTCCTACTACCCTGGAAACACCATATATTTT. The gene calls are TRBV7-9 and TRBJ1-3; no reliable D call. The V gene lost 5 bases and the J gene lost 2 bases, with 16 bases spanning the gap. Germline V lookup: CDR1 SEHNR, CDR2 FQNEAQ (reference sequence). This CDR3 is built from 16 residues.

The V gene is TRBV4-1, the J gene TRBJ2-2; maybe TRBD1 (6 bases). CDR3 size: 14 residues. V was cut by 5 bases and J by 1 base, with 8 bases left in between. Looked up from germline, CDR1 is MGHRA and CDR2 is YSYEKL. CDR3 in amino acids: CASSKTGNTGELFF. The DNA of the CDR3 is TGCGCCAGCAGCAAGACAGGGAACACCGGGGAGCTGTTTTTT.

This chain connects TRBV21-1 to TRBJ1-6. TRBV21-1 is deemed a pseudogene. CDR3 length: 22 residues. CDR3 nucleotides: TGTGCCAGCAGCAAAGGGCGGGGCGGGACCCTCATGGGAAACTCCTATAATTCACCCCTCCACTTT. This gives the protein CASSKGRGGTLMGNSYNSPLHF.

The rearrangement links TRBV10-3 to TRBJ2-3; maybe TRBD2 (5 bases). Trimming shortened V by 2 bases and J by 2 bases, and 20 bases separated the two germline ends. The CDR3 extends over 18 amino acids. CDR1 is ENHRY, CDR2 SYGVKD, per germline. In DNA form, the CDR3 reads TGTGCCATCAGTGAGCCGACTTCCGGGGTGAGGGACACAGATACGCAGTATTTT. Amino acids: CAISEPTSGVRDTDTQYF.

V usage is TRBV7-8 and J usage is TRBJ1-2; no firm D call. V lost 2 bases to trimming and J lost 7 bases, with 5 bases between them. The CDR3 loop spans 11 amino acids. Germline CDR1 reads SGHVS; CDR2 reads FQNEAQ. The CDR3 spells CASSLLSGYTF. CDR3 DNA sequence: TGTGCCAGCAGCTTATTGAGTGGCTACACCTTC. The full variable domain, with the rest looked up from reference TRBV7-8 and TRBJ1-2, is GAGVSQSPRYKVAKRGQDVALRCDPISGHVSLFWYQQALGQGPEFLTYFQNEAQLDKSGLPSDRFFAERPEGSVSTLKIQRTQQEDSAVYLCASSLLSGYTFGSGTRLTVV.

The V and J genes are TRBV24-1 and TRBJ2-2; 10 bases align to TRBD1. The ends lost 4 bases at V and 7 bases at J; junction bases unmatched: 11. CDR1 KGHDR and CDR2 SFDVKD come from the germline V gene. This CDR3 contains 17 residues. The CDR3 DNA reads as TGTGCCACCAGTGACCCTTCTTTGACAGGGGGCTTCGGGGAGCTGTTTTTT. Its protein product is CATSDPSLTGGFGELFF.

The J gene is TRBJ1-2, the V gene TRBV7-8, with 7 bases that match TRBD1. After removal of 5 bases from V and 4 bases from J, the junction contained 10 bases not matched to a gene. The CDR3 contains 15 residues. Per germline, CDR1 SGHVS and CDR2 FQNEAQ. The CDR3 DNA is TGTGCCAGCAGCCTATCACGGAGGGACAGCTATGGCTACACCTTC. Protein: CASSLSRRDSYGYTF.

This clone was seen once. The gene calls are TRBV19 and TRBJ1-5; D gene uncertain. Germline assignment: CDR1 LNHDA and CDR2 SQIVND (reference sequence). The ends were cut back, 9 bases at V and 0 bases at J, with 12 bases in the middle. This CDR3 is built from 14 residues. The chain's CDR3 is CASGLEYSNQPQHF. CDR3 in DNA: TGTGCCAGCGGATTGGAGTATAGCAATCAGCCCCAGCATTTT.

There are a few counts of this clone. V usage is TRBV12-1 and J usage is TRBJ1-1. TRBV12-1 is listed as a pseudogene. This CDR3 has 15 amino acids. DNA for the CDR3: TGTGCCAGCATCAAATCGAGGGAATTGGCCACTGAAGCTTTCTTT. It yields the protein CASIKSRELATEAFF.

The CDR3 here is CAWSVPLRGQKYGYTF. CDR3 sequence (DNA): TGTGCCTGGAGTGTACCCCTCAGGGGGCAGAAGTATGGCTACACCTTC. The chain couples TRBV30 to TRBJ1-2; 8 bases match TRBD1. This CDR3 is 16 amino acids long. Germline CDR1 GTSNPN, CDR2 SVGIG (reference sequence). After removal of 0 bases from V and 5 bases from J, the junction contained 11 bases not matched to a gene.

The chain links TRBV2 to TRBJ1-2; 7 bases match TRBD1. Germline V gene lookup returns CDR1 SNHLY and CDR2 FYNNEI. The length of the CDR3 is 14 residues. With 7 bases clipped from V and 7 bases from J, the junction kept 12 bases outside the gene matches. CDR3 nucleotide sequence: TGTGCCAGCACCGTTGTCAGGGGGTCGAGTGGCTACACCTTC. The encoded protein is CASTVVRGSSGYTF.

J is TRBJ2-1 and V is TRBV27, with 11 bases fitting TRBD2. The CDR3 contains 15 residues. Germline trimming cut 4 bases from V and 8 bases from J; bases unmatched to any gene: 7. The V gene's germline CDR1 is MNHEY and CDR2 SMNVEV (reference sequence). The CDR3 sequence is CASSYSGGVGYEQFF. The CDR3 region has the DNA TGTGCCAGCAGTTATAGCGGGGGGGTGGGCTATGAGCAGTTCTTC.

This chain uses TRBV6-1 with TRBJ1-1; 9 bases align to TRBD1. V dropped 0 bases and J dropped 5; count of bases not matched to a gene: 7. The CDR3 totals 16 residues. The V gene's germline CDR1 is MNHNS and CDR2 SASEGT. The CDR3 DNA reads as TGTGCCAGCAGTGAAGCCCCGACAGGGGGATTGACTGAAGCTTTCTTT. It yields the protein CASSEAPTGGLTEAFF.

This sequence joins TRBV2 and TRBJ1-4, with no clear D. Trimming took 4 bases from V and 6 from J, leaving 18 bases between them. CDR3 length equals 16 residues. Germline V gene data show CDR1 as SNHLY and CDR2 as FYNNEI. The CDR3 reads CASSVAPGNGDEKLFF. In nucleotides, the CDR3 is TGTGCCAGCAGTGTAGCGCCGGGGAATGGGGATGAAAAACTGTTTTTT. The whole variable domain, remainder taken from reference TRBV2 and TRBJ1-4, is EPEVTQTPSHQVTQMGQEVILRCVPISNHLYFYWYRQILGQKVEFLVSFYNNEISEKSEIFDDQFSVERPDGSNFTLKIRSTKLEDSAMYFCASSVAPGNGDEKLFFGSGTQLSVL.

V is TRBV6-1 and J is TRBJ1-4, with TRBD1 matching over 10 bases. V trimming: 4 bases; J trimming: 3 bases; junction bases outside the gene matches: 8. The CDR3 consists of 17 residues. CDR1 and CDR2 from the germline V gene are MNHNS and SASEGT. CDR3 DNA: TGTGCCAGCAGTGTACCCGGGACAGGGGAAGCTAATGAAAAACTGTTTTTT. Translating it yields CASSVPGTGEANEKLFF.